This T cell receptor beta chain was found in a study of blood T cell repertoires in COVID-19. About the research overall: Samples of COVID-19 (acute and convalescent) were obtained from the United States, Italy and Spain. From T cells, B-cell-depleted T cells, or PBMCs came the material, which was cDNA or gDNA.

Germline V gives CDR1 SEHNR, CDR2 FQNEAQ (reference sequence). The CDR3 contains 14 residues. Trimming left V 3 bases short and J 7 bases short, with 12 bases between. Under the authors' procedure: By means of reference gene primer amplification, nucleated cell counts were estimated. Generated by immunoSEQ multiplex PCR, the TCRdb table keeps only in-frame clones and is missing some. V, J and clone size were drawn from that table, and D and trimming were deduced from the DNA. The repertoire holds 85,000 to 130,000 clones, 88% seen once, with around 6.5% in the top ten. The origin of this receptor is a woman aged 55-75 years with acute or convalescent COVID-19. The specimen sequenced was peripheral blood. The J gene is TRBJ1-4, the V gene TRBV7-9; D remains ambiguous. The DNA of the CDR3 is TGTGCCAGCAGCTTTCCTGGCAACAGTGAAAAACTGTTTTTT. Translated: CASSFPGNSEKLFF.